This T cell receptor (beta chain) was retrieved from a study of T cell responses to AZD1222 COVID-19 vaccine. Whole-study findings and limits: Among spike-specific TCRs, nearly half reportedly target unmutated variant regions. The number of AZD1222 recipients seropositive at baseline was only 6 or 7.

This CDR3 has 13 amino acids. Germline lookup yields CDR1 SGHNT and CDR2 YYREEE (reference sequence). The V end was cut by 4 bases, the J end by 8 bases, with 15 bases between. The table came from immunoSEQ multiplex PCR; TCRdb's copy has only in-frame clones and leaves some out. Of approximately 160,000 clones listed, roughly 94% are singletons. Concerning this clone itself: Antigen: not known.

The clonotype originates from an adult who received the AZD1222 COVID-19 vaccine. The specimen was peripheral blood, collected 28 days after the second AZD1222 dose. The chain uses TRBV5-4 and TRBJ1-2, with D uncertain. The CDR3 loop reads CASSLLGREGYTF. CDR3 DNA: TGTGCCAGCAGCCTGCTTGGGAGGGAGGGCTACACCTTC.